This T cell receptor (beta chain) was documented in a study of T-cell memory formation after mild COVID-19. Broader study findings: Pre-infection memory contained some responding clones, which suggested that cross-reactive memory had joined. Shrinking CD4+ clones resided mostly in CM and EM, and CD8+ ones in EMRA. Contracting clones from day 15 to 85 showed balanced CD4/CD8; later expanders favored CD4+.

This clonotype was detected only once. Its antigen remains unknown. The CDR3 does not close with the conserved phenylalanine or tryptophan, likely indicating a read error. The DNA is left out, because the CDR3 cannot be placed on it with certainty; the CDR3 is given as TCRdb lists it. Germline CDR1 is SGHTA and CDR2 is FQGNSA. Termini included, the CDR3 measures 8 amino acids. cDNA libraries for TCR alpha and TCR beta, carrying sample barcodes and UMIs, came from 5'RACE with constant-segment primers. MiXCR, run by TCRdb on the 5' RACE reads, gives a single entry per CDR3 protein. In the table there are around 320,000 distinct CDR3 sequences, around 28% of which are singletons.

The chain couples TRBV7-2 to TRBJ2-1; the table's TRBD1 call for D was not verified on the DNA. The sequenced sample was PBMCs or a T cell subset sorted from them (not recorded which). This TCR was sampled from an adult woman who had mild COVID-19 (a few samples of this study predate the infection). Cell type and time point are not known. The chain's CDR3 is CASSPGGV.